Below, 17 T cell receptor beta chains from the same sample are listed, as sequenced in a study of identical twins. TCRdb processed the 5' RACE reads anew with MiXCR; each CDR3 protein has one entry. Here the sample spans about 480,000 distinct CDR3 sequences, approximately 15% being singletons. The sample was also linked to a second study, of yellow fever vaccine responses in identical twins.

What was sequenced was CD4+ T cells sorted from blood. Source of these receptors: a woman in her late teens or twenties in good health.

This clonotype has a handful of counts. The genes are TRBV27 and TRBJ2-1, with 7 positions matching TRBD1. The V gene's germline CDR1 is MNHEY and CDR2 SMNVEV (reference sequence). The CDR3 length is 19 residues. V trimming: 4 bases; J trimming: 0 bases; junction bases outside the gene matches: 15. CDR3 bases: TGTGCCAGCAGTTCCCAACTTCCCCGACAGGGTATCTCCTACAATGAGCAGTTCTTC. Translating gives CASSSQLPRQGISYNEQFF.

The chain carries TRBV14 and TRBJ2-7; tentative D call: TRBD1 (6 bases). Germline V gene data show CDR1 as SGHDN and CDR2 as FVKESK. Trimming stripped 4 bases from V and 3 bases from J, with 13 bases between. This CDR3 has 14 amino acids. The CDR3 protein is CASSRWDKSYEQYF. In DNA form, the CDR3 reads TGTGCCAGCAGCCGATGGGACAAAAGCTACGAGCAGTACTTC. Supplemented by reference TRBV14 and TRBJ2-7, the full variable domain reads EAGVTQFPSHSVIEKGQTVTLRCDPISGHDNLYWYRRVMGKEIKFLLHFVKESKQDESGMPNNRFLAERTGGTYSTLKVQPAELEDSGVYFCASSRWDKSYEQYFGPGTRLTVT.

J is TRBJ2-3 and V is TRBV27; 9 bases are a match to TRBD2. From germline, CDR1 is MNHEY and CDR2 SMNVEV (reference sequence). This CDR3 region has 17 residues. The J segment lost 4 bases and the V segment lost 4 bases, leaving 12 bases of the junction unmatched. The CDR3 region is CASSSLIRVAGADTQYF. The CDR3 DNA sequence: TGTGCCAGCAGTTCCCTCATCCGGGTAGCGGGAGCAGATACGCAGTATTTT.

V gene TRBV6-5 combines with J gene TRBJ1-4, with D possibly being TRBD1 (5 bases). V was clipped by 3 bases and J by 2 bases, with 7 bases between them. The CDR3 consists of 14 residues. The V gene's germline CDR1 is MNHEY and CDR2 SVGAGI. CDR3 amino acids: CASSYRGTNEKLFF. CDR3 coding DNA: TGTGCCAGCAGTTATCGGGGGACTAATGAAAAACTGTTTTTT.

There are a few counts of this clonotype. The rearrangement links TRBV20-1 to TRBJ2-7, with TRBD2 as a possible D gene (6 bases). V was shortened by 8 bases and J by 7 bases, with 18 bases between the two germline ends. This CDR3 has 12 amino acids. Germline values: CDR1 DFQATT, CDR2 SNEGSKA (reference sequence). The CDR3 sequence: CSLHVGGSEQYF. The CDR3 coding sequence is TGCAGTCTGCACGTAGGAGGGAGTGAGCAGTACTTC.

With respect to this clonotype: At one end, the junction sequence differs from germline, possibly due to a read error. This sequence joins TRBV10-3 and TRBJ2-7; 9 bases match TRBD1. The CDR3 runs 13 residues. Germline V gene sequence: CDR1 ENHRY, CDR2 SYGVKD. The CDR3 region has the DNA TGTGCCCTCAGAACAGGGGGCTCCGGCGAGCAGTACTTC. This translates into CALRTGGSGEQYF.

V and J are TRBV28 and TRBJ2-4; 9 bases are shared with TRBD1. V was pared by 5 bases and J by 8 bases, with 13 bases of the junction left unmatched. CDR1 and CDR2 (germline): MDHEN, SYDVKM. The CDR3 spans 16 residues. The CDR3 loop reads CASSPRTGEVIYIQYF. The CDR3 DNA is TGTGCCAGCAGTCCGAGGACAGGGGAGGTTATATACATTCAGTACTTC.

This rearrangement joins TRBV14 to TRBJ2-2; the D gene could be TRBD1 or TRBD2 (6 bases each). V shed 1 base and J shed 6 bases, with 12 bases lying between them. CDR1 and CDR2 (germline): SGHDN, FVKESK. The CDR3 consists of 15 residues. The CDR3, as DNA: TGTGCCAGCAGCCAAGTAACGGGGGCGTCCGGGGAGCTGTTTTTT. Translated: CASSQVTGASGELFF.

The rearrangement links TRBV12-3 or TRBV12-4 to TRBJ2-1; D is tentatively TRBD1 or TRBD2 (5 bases each). The CDR3 contains 12 residues. Trimming cost V 5 bases and J 10 bases, with 12 bases left between them. The chain's CDR3 is CASSGDLREQFF. The CDR3 DNA is TGTGCCAGCAGTGGGGACCTTCGGGAGCAGTTCTTC.

The chain joins TRBV11-2 to TRBJ2-3; 8 nucleotides align to TRBD2. V lost 4 bases to trimming and J lost 8 bases; unmatched junction nucleotides: 11. CDR1 is SGHAT, CDR2 FQNNGV, per germline. The CDR3 extends over 15 amino acids. The CDR3 here is CASSSQGGTRSTQYF. The CDR3 DNA sequence: TGTGCCAGCAGCTCCCAAGGGGGGACTAGAAGTACGCAGTATTTT.

This chain links TRBV12-3 or TRBV12-4 with TRBJ1-5; D possibly corresponds to TRBD1 (6 bases). CDR3 size: 12 residues. Trimming left V 6 bases short and J 13 bases short, with 16 bases between. The CDR3 nucleotides read TGTGCCAGCAGCCATACAGGGAGTCAGCAGCATTTT. Encoded protein: CASSHTGSQQHF.

This clonotype was seen only a few times. The chain uses TRBV7-3 and TRBJ2-1; D perhaps matches TRBD2 (6 bases). The germline V and J ends were trimmed by 2 bases and 5 bases, with 19 bases remaining between them. CDR1 SGHTA and CDR2 FQGTGA come from the germline V gene. The CDR3 is 17 residues long. The CDR3 reads CASSLLGGWGGNNEQFF. DNA for the CDR3: TGTGCCAGCAGCTTACTCGGAGGGTGGGGCGGCAACAATGAGCAGTTCTTC.

This clonotype has just a few counts. The rearrangement joins TRBV25-1 to TRBJ2-1; 8 bases agree with TRBD2. CDR3 size: 15 residues. Germline assignment: CDR1 MGHDK and CDR2 SYGVNS. J was trimmed by 3 bases and V by 4 bases; bases with no gene match: 5. CDR3 nucleotides: TGTGCCAGCAGTGGGCCGGGACTAGTCTACAATGAGCAGTTCTTC. This translates into CASSGPGLVYNEQFF. The full variable domain, completed using reference TRBV25-1 and TRBJ2-1, is EADIYQTPRYLVIGTGKKITLECSQTMGHDKMYWYQQDPGMELHLIHYSYGVNSTEKGDLSSESTVSRIRTEHFPLTLESARPSHTSQYLCASSGPGLVYNEQFFGPGTRLTVL.

CDR3: CACTTRPTGRRGTGELFF. The CDR3 nucleotides read TGTGCCTGCACCACCAGGCCGACAGGGCGACGTGGCACCGGGGAGCTGTTTTTT. The chain combines TRBV12-3 or TRBV12-4 with TRBJ2-2; TRBD1 agrees at 7 bases. CDR3 length equals 18 residues. V trimming: 11 bases; J trimming: 4 bases; junction bases outside the gene matches: 22.

Concerning this clonotype: This may come from a read error, since a much larger clone is one base off. The chain carries TRBV3-1 and TRBJ1-1; D not resolved. The germline gives CDR1 LGHDT, CDR2 YNNKEL (reference sequence). This CDR3 is built from 13 residues. Between the trimmed V and J ends, which lost 5 bases and 1 base, there was a span of 8 bases. The CDR3 region is CASSFQRNTEAFF. The CDR3 nucleotides read TGTGCCAGCAGCTTTCAAAGGAACACTGAAGCTTTCTTT.

The chain employs TRBV5-1 and TRBJ2-1; TRBD2 matches 14 bases. The CDR3 is made up of 19 amino acids. CDR1 and CDR2 (germline): SGHRS, YFSETQ. J gave up 0 bases and V 0 bases, and 5 bases lay outside the gene matches. CDR3 region: CASSLGGLAGGSSYNEQFF. CDR3 coding DNA: TGCGCCAGCAGCTTGGGAGGACTAGCGGGGGGAAGCTCCTACAATGAGCAGTTCTTC.

This clonotype was detected only a few times. The chain carries TRBV7-9 and TRBJ2-1; 9 bases are shared with TRBD1. V dropped 3 bases and J dropped 6; count of bases not matched to a gene: 6. Germline lookup yields CDR1 SEHNR and CDR2 FQNEAQ (reference sequence). CDR3 size: 15 residues. For the CDR3, the DNA is TGTGCCAGCAGCTTCGGGACAGGGATGTTCAATGAGCAGTTCTTC. It is translated as CASSFGTGMFNEQFF.